Listed below are T cell receptor beta chains from one sample, sequenced in a study of memory CD4+ T cells and cytomegalovirus serostatus. The data were produced by immunoSEQ multiplex PCR, yet TCRdb's version contains in-frame clones alone and is incomplete. The data contain tens of thousands of clones, over 60% of them singletons. Input material: memory CD4+ T cells from blood. These receptors were taken from an adult in good health and CMV-seronegative. The CDR3 runs from the conserved cysteine through the conserved F or W. The D gene is left open where the match is weak. The listing skips clone size in some rows; elsewhere it reads once, few, many or a size class.

>.|few|TRBV7-9|TRBJ1-1
TGTGCCAGCAGCTTTGGCGGGAGGGGGAACACTGAAGCTTTCTTT
CASSFGGRGNTEAFF
>.|once|TRBV7-8|TRBJ1-5
TGTGCCAGCAGCTTATCCGGGTTGGTCGAGCCCCAGCATTTT
CASSLSGLVEPQHF
>TRBD1|.|TRBV29-1|TRBJ2-3
TGCAGCGTTCAACTGACAGGGGCAAGCACAGATACGCAGTATTTT
CSVQLTGASTDTQYF
>TRBD1|.|TRBV27|TRBJ1-2
TGTGCCAGCAGTCCTCGACAGGGGGCCCACTATGGCTACACCTTC
CASSPRQGAHYGYTF
>.|few|TRBV5-4|TRBJ2-7
TGTGCCAGCAGCCCCGGGAGCTCCTACGAGCAGTACTTC
CASSPGSSYEQYF
>.|once|TRBV6-9|TRBJ2-3
TGTGCCAGCAGTTACTCAACATCCCCATACACAGATACGCAGTATTTT
CASSYSTSPYTDTQYF
>TRBD2|.|TRBV19|TRBJ2-3
TGTGCCACCGGGATCCAGCGGGGAGTTTTGGCAGATACGCAGTATTTT
CATGIQRGVLADTQYF
>.|few|TRBV9|TRBJ1-6
TGTGCCAGCAGCCCGCCCGGCGGACGTTCACCCCTCCACTTT
CASSPPGGRSPLHF
>TRBD1|.|TRBV7-6|TRBJ2-1
TGTGCCAGCAGCACATCCGGGACAGGGGTGAATGAGCAGTTCTTC
CASSTSGTGVNEQFF
>TRBD2|.|TRBV7-9|TRBJ2-1
TGTGCCAGCAGCTCCCGACTAGCGGGGGTCTACAATGAGCAGTTCTTC
CASSSRLAGVYNEQFF